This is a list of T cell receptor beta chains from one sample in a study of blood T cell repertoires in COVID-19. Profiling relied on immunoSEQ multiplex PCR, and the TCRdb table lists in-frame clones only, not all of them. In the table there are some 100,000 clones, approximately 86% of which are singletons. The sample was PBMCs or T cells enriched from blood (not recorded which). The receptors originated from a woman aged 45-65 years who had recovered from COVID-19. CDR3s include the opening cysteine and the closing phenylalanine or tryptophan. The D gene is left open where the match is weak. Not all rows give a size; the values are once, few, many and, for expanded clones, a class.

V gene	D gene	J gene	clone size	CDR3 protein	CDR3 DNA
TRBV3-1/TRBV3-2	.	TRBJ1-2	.	CASSGRDTYGYTF	TGTGCCAGCAGCGGCCGGGACACCTATGGCTACACCTTC
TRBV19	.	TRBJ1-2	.	CASISANYGYTF	TGTGCCAGTATTTCAGCTAACTATGGCTACACCTTC
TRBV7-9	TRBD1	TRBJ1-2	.	CASSSLDRGQDYGYTF	TGTGCCAGCAGCTCACTGGACAGGGGGCAGGACTATGGCTACACCTTC
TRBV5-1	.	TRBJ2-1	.	CATRRGSSYNEQFF	TGCGCCACCAGACGGGGATCGAGCTACAATGAGCAGTTCTTC
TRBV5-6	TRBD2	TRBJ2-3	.	CASSLAASGGFTDTQYF	TGTGCCAGCAGCTTGGCCGCTAGCGGGGGTTTCACAGATACGCAGTATTTT
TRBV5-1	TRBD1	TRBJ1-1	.	CASSLVGTGDIEAFF	TGCGCCAGCAGCTTGGTCGGGACAGGGGATATTGAAGCTTTCTTT
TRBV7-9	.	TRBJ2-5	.	CASSRDPGQETQYF	TGTGCCAGCAGTCGTGACCCAGGGCAAGAGACCCAGTACTTC
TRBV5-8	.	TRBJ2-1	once	CASSLGLEQFF	TGTGCCAGCAGCTTGGGGCTGGAGCAGTTCTTC
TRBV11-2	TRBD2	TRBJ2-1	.	CASSLEPGGGLAGRYNEQFF	TGTGCCAGCAGCTTAGAGCCAGGGGGCGGACTAGCGGGGCGCTACAATGAGCAGTTCTTC
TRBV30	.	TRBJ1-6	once	CAWSPPGDIPLHF	TGTGCCTGGAGCCCTCCCGGGGATATACCCCTCCACTTT
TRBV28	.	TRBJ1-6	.	CASSPPYYSPLHF	TGTGCCAGCAGTCCCCCTTACTATTCACCCCTCCACTTT
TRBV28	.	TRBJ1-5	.	CASSFKGRVSNQPQHF	TGTGCCAGCAGTTTCAAGGGCAGGGTAAGCAATCAGCCCCAGCATTTT
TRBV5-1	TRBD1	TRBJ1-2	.	CASSLPLTGYGYTF	TGCGCCAGCAGCTTGCCACTGACAGGGTATGGCTACACCTTC
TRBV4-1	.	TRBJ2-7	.	CASSPRRGGTRYEQYF	TGCGCCAGCAGCCCACGAAGAGGCGGGACTCGTTACGAGCAGTACTTC
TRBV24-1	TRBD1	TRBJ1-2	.	CATSGTATNYGYTF	TGTGCCACATCCGGGACAGCTACTAACTATGGCTACACCTTC
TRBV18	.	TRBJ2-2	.	CASSLFGGAVYTGELFF	TGTGCCAGCTCACTATTTGGGGGCGCCGTGTACACCGGGGAGCTGTTTTTT
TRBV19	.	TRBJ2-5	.	CASSRPGETQYF	TGTGCCAGTAGTAGGCCTGGAGAGACCCAGTACTTC
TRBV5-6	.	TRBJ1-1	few	CASSLDRANTEAFF	TGTGCCAGCAGCTTAGACAGAGCGAACACTGAAGCTTTCTTT
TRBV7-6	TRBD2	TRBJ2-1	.	CASSLGTSVGEQFF	TGTGCCAGCAGCTTAGGGACTAGCGTAGGGGAGCAGTTCTTC
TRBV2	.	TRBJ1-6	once	CASTLTSYNSPLHF	TGTGCCAGCACATTGACAAGCTATAATTCACCCCTCCACTTT
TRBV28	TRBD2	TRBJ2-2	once	CASSRTSGRADAGELFF	TGTGCCAGCAGTCGGACTAGCGGGAGGGCCGATGCCGGGGAGCTGTTTTTT
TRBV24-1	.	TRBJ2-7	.	CATSDSTIYEQYF	TGTGCCACCAGTGATTCGACAATTTACGAGCAGTACTTC